The sequence of this TCR beta chain was determined in a study of OX40 agonist ivuxolimab in advanced cancers. The wider study: Two cutaneous melanoma patients and one hepatocellular carcinoma patient, three in all, had partial responses.

The protocol was immunoSEQ multiplex PCR, while the TCRdb copy is restricted to in-frame clones and leaves out a portion. The data show roughly 61,000 clones, around 90% seen once. Whole-study findings and limits: Relative to CD4+, CD8+ T cells held more expanded clones on average.

V shed 2 bases and J shed 1 base, with 11 bases lying between them. The CDR3 consists of 15 residues. Germline V CDR1 and CDR2: SGHDN, FVKESK. In regard to this clone: Its antigen is undetermined.

The chain links TRBV14 to TRBJ1-1; possible D gene TRBD1, 6 bases. This TCR was sampled from an adult with an advanced solid tumor such as melanoma, head and neck, liver or kidney cancer. This specimen was CD4+ or CD8+ T cells sorted from blood, taken in a trial of the OX40 agonist ivuxolimab. The CDR3 reads CASSQPGHPNTEAFF. The CDR3 nucleotides read TGTGCCAGCAGCCAACCGGGACACCCGAACACTGAAGCTTTCTTT.